A single sample is the source of the 19 T cell receptor beta chains below, sequenced in a study of cytomegalovirus exposure and HLA in healthy donors. PCR amplification relied on 60 Vbeta primers (plus 13 Jbeta primers). The assay was immunoSEQ multiplex PCR, and TCRdb's table has in-frame clones only and misses some. Of about 220,000 clones in the sample, about 77% were seen once. Sequences were obtained from PBMCs. Source of these receptors: a woman aged 25 to 39 in good health and CMV-seronegative.

The rearrangement links TRBV5-6 to TRBJ2-7, with 7 bases lining up with TRBD2. Germline trimming cut 3 bases from V and 3 bases from J; bases unmatched to any gene: 6. The V gene's germline CDR1 is SGHDT and CDR2 YYEEEE. The CDR3 length is 14 residues. CDR3 in amino acids: CASSYTSANYEQYF. The CDR3 nucleotides are TGTGCCAGCAGCTATACTAGCGCTAACTACGAGCAGTACTTC.

The rearrangement joins TRBV25-1 to TRBJ1-1, with TRBD1 matching over 8 bases. The junction had 8 bases not matched to a gene; V was cut back by 7 bases and J by 7 bases. Per germline, CDR1 MGHDK and CDR2 SYGVNS. There are 13 residues in the CDR3. The CDR3 here is CASKDRALDEAFF. The CDR3 DNA reads TGTGCCAGCAAGGACAGGGCCCTTGATGAAGCTTTCTTT.

The chain combines TRBV18 with TRBJ1-6; D might be TRBD1 (6 bases). CDR3 length: 16 residues. Trimming removed 6 bases at V and 8 bases at J, with 20 bases between. Germline CDR1 KGHSH, CDR2 LQKENI. CDR3 sequence (DNA): TGTGCCAGCTCCCAGAGTCAGGGGCGAGGGGATTCACCCCTCCACTTT. This gives the protein CASSQSQGRGDSPLHF.

V and J are TRBV5-1 and TRBJ1-2, with 9 positions matching TRBD1. Per germline, CDR1 SGHRS and CDR2 YFSETQ. With V trimmed by 5 bases and J by 3 bases, 5 bases remained unmatched. The CDR3 consists of 14 residues. The CDR3 coding sequence is TGCGCCAGCAGACCGGGACAGGGATACTATGGCTACACCTTC. Translating gives CASRPGQGYYGYTF.

V usage is TRBV7-8 and J usage is TRBJ1-5; D not resolved. The CDR3 is 16 amino acids. The germline gives CDR1 SGHVS, CDR2 FQNEAQ. V was clipped by 5 bases and J by 2 bases, with 16 bases between them. CDR3 sequence: CASSPRKSWGNQPQHF. The CDR3 DNA follows: TGTGCCAGCAGCCCCAGGAAGAGCTGGGGCAATCAGCCCCAGCATTTT. Full variable domain (remainder filled in from reference TRBV7-8 and TRBJ1-5): GAGVSQSPRYKVAKRGQDVALRCDPISGHVSLFWYQQALGQGPEFLTYFQNEAQLDKSGLPSDRFFAERPEGSVSTLKIQRTQQEDSAVYLCASSPRKSWGNQPQHFGDGTRLSIL.

In this sample, this clone turned up once. Relative to the germline gene, one junction end is altered; a read error may explain this. The chain recombines TRBV7-7 with TRBJ2-1, with D maybe TRBD2 (6 bases). Germline lookup yields CDR1 SSHAT and CDR2 FNYEAQ (reference sequence). CDR3 length: 16 amino acids. CDR3 amino acids: CASSPTASDLHNEQFF. The CDR3 bases are TGTGCTAGCAGCCCCACGGCTAGCGACCTACACAATGAGCAGTTCTTC.

Comments on this clone: At one end, the junction sequence differs from germline, possibly due to a read error. V is TRBV7-9 and J is TRBJ2-3; TRBD2 agrees at 8 bases. The CDR3 runs to 15 residues. Germline values: CDR1 SEHNR, CDR2 FQNEAQ (reference sequence). The CDR3 is CSSSFTSGRTDTQYF. As DNA, the CDR3 is TGTTCCAGCAGCTTCACTAGCGGACGCACAGATACGCAGTATTTT.

The chain couples TRBV10-3 to TRBJ1-2, with D hard to call. This CDR3 is 11 amino acids long. Germline V gene data show CDR1 as ENHRY and CDR2 as SYGVKD. The V and J ends lost 7 bases and 4 bases respectively, with 7 bases between them. The CDR3 bases are TGTGCCATCAACAGTTTCTATGGCTACACCTTC. Translated, it gives CAINSFYGYTF.

The chain employs TRBV5-1 and TRBJ2-1; TRBD2 is a possible D gene (5 bases). The V and J ends lost 4 bases and 9 bases respectively, with 26 bases between them. The CDR3 is 17 residues long. The germline V gene has CDR1 SGHRS and CDR2 YFSETQ. The CDR3 spells CASSPVWARGPGSEQFF. The CDR3 DNA follows: TGCGCCAGCAGCCCTGTTTGGGCGAGAGGGCCAGGAAGTGAGCAGTTCTTC.

This clone was detected a few times. The chain recombines TRBV6-6 with TRBJ1-5; the D is unclear. V was clipped by 5 bases and J by 7 bases, with 6 bases between them. CDR3 length: 11 amino acids. Germline CDR1 and CDR2: MNHNY and SVGAGI (reference sequence). CDR3 sequence reads: CASSQNQPQHF. Here the CDR3 DNA reads TGTGCCAGCAGTCAGAACCAGCCCCAGCATTTT.

This clone showed up just once. This sequence joins TRBV7-2 and TRBJ1-2; D gene uncertain. CDR1 is SGHTA, CDR2 FQGNSA, per germline. The V and J ends lost 0 bases and 5 bases respectively, with 7 bases between them. The CDR3 sequence is 13 residues long. Written as DNA, the CDR3 is TGTGCCAGCAGCTTAGCCCGGGGATATGGCTACACCTTC. This gives the protein CASSLARGYGYTF.

The chain carries TRBV14 and TRBJ2-3; no definite D call. Germline CDR1 reads SGHDN; CDR2 reads FVKESK. With 4 bases removed from V and 2 bases from J, the gap between germline ends came to 13 bases. The CDR3 covers 15 residues. CDR3 residues: CASSRGSGSTDTQYF. CDR3 DNA sequence: TGTGCCAGCAGCCGCGGTTCCGGCTCCACAGATACGCAGTATTTT.

In its sample, this clone was seen a few times. The rearrangement uses TRBV5-1 and TRBJ2-5, with D possibly being TRBD1 (5 bases). The CDR3 consists of 13 residues. The V end lost 4 bases, the J end lost 5 bases, and 12 bases lay between the germline ends. The germline gives CDR1 SGHRS, CDR2 YFSETQ. The CDR3 DNA is TGCGCCAGCAGCCCACAGGACGGGGAGACCCAGTACTTC. This translates into CASSPQDGETQYF.

This clone was counted many times. The rearrangement links TRBV7-9 to TRBJ1-1; the match to TRBD1 covers 7 bases. V dropped 3 bases and J dropped 10; count of bases not matched to a gene: 11. Germline CDR1 and CDR2: SEHNR and FQNEAQ (reference sequence). The CDR3 is 14 residues long. The CDR3 loop is CASSLVTGALGAFF. CDR3 nucleotides: TGTGCCAGCAGCTTGGTAACAGGGGCTTTGGGAGCTTTCTTT.

The chain carries TRBV5-1 and TRBJ2-1, with D unresolved. Trimming removed 3 bases from V and 3 bases from J, with 4 bases in between. Germline V gives CDR1 SGHRS, CDR2 YFSETQ. This CDR3 comprises 12 residues. The CDR3, as DNA: TGCGCCAGCAGCTCCCTCTACAATGAGCAGTTCTTC. Translated: CASSSLYNEQFF.

In its sample, this clone was seen a few times. The chain couples TRBV15 to TRBJ1-1, with D tentatively TRBD1 (5 bases). The CDR3 spans 15 residues. Trimming left V 3 bases short and J 0 bases short, with 11 bases between. Germline CDR1 reads LNHNV; CDR2 reads YYDKDF (reference sequence). The CDR3 nucleotides are TGTGCCACCAGCAGGGGGGGGGAAATGAACACTGAAGCTTTCTTT. It encodes CATSRGGEMNTEAFF.

The chain has TRBV30 and TRBJ2-1, with 7 bases identical to TRBD1. The germline V gene encodes CDR1 GTSNPN and CDR2 SVGIG (reference sequence). The length of the CDR3 is 11 residues. With 3 bases clipped from V and 13 bases from J, the junction kept 6 bases outside the gene matches. This chain's CDR3 is CAWSPDRDQFF. The CDR3 bases are TGTGCCTGGAGCCCCGACAGGGACCAGTTCTTC.

This chain connects TRBV7-8 to TRBJ2-2; D not certain. The CDR3 covers 11 residues. Per germline, CDR1 SGHVS and CDR2 FQNEAQ. V was pared by 5 bases and J by 5 bases, with 3 bases between. The CDR3 region has the DNA TGTGCCAGCAGCCCAACCGGGGAGCTGTTTTTT. Translating gives CASSPTGELFF.

This clone has more than one count but fewer than ten. The V call is TRBV6-5, the J call TRBJ1-5; perhaps TRBD1 as D (5 bases). Trimming took off 4 bases at V and 7 bases at J, with 14 bases between the two ends. Germline V gene sequence: CDR1 MNHEY, CDR2 SVGAGI. This CDR3 is 14 amino acids long. The CDR3 nucleotides are TGTGCCAGCAGTTTCACAGGCGGGAAACAGCCCCAGCATTTT. Amino acids: CASSFTGGKQPQHF.